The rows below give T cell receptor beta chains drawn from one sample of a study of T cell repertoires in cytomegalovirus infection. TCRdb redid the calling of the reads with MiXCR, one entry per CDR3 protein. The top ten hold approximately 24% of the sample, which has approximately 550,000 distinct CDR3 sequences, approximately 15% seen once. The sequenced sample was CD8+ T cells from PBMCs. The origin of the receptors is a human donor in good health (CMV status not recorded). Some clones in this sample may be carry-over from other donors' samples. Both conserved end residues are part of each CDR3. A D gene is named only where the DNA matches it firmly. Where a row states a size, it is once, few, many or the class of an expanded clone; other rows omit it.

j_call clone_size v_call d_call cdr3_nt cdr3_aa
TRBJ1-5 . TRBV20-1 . TGCAGTGCTAGACCTTCGGGACACCAGTTTAGCAATCGGCCCCAGCATTTT CSARPSGHQFSNRPQHF
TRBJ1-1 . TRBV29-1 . TGCAGCGTTGAAGAGTATGGGCTCCCTGACACTGAAGCTTTCTTT CSVEEYGLPDTEAFF
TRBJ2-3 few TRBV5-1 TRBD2 TGCGCCAGCAACGAGCGGGAAGATACGCAGTATTTT CASNEREDTQYF
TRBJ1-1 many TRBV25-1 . TGTGCCAGCAGTGAACCCCCCGGGAAGGGCACTGAAGCTTTCTTT CASSEPPGKGTEAFF
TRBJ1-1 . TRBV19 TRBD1 TGTGCCAGTATCCCGACAGGGGAGGGCACTGAAGCTTTCTTT CASIPTGEGTEAFF
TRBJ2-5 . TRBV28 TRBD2 TGTGCCAGCAGCCGACTAGCGACACAAGAGACCCAGTACTTC CASSRLATQETQYF
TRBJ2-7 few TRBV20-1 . TGCAGTGCTGCGAGGGGTTGGTCCTACGAGCAGTACTTC CSAARGWSYEQYF
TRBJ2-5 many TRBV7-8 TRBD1 TGTGCCAGCAGCCAGGGGGAAGAGACCCAGTACTTC CASSQGEETQYF
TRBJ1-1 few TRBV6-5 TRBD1 TGTGCCAGCAGTTGGACCTCCGGGACAGGGAACACTGAAGCTTTCTTT CASSWTSGTGNTEAFF
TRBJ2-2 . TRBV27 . TGTGCCAGCAGTTTAGCCCTCGAGAAGCCTCTCGGGGAGCTGTTTTTT CASSLALEKPLGELFF
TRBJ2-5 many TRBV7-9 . TGTGCCAGCAGCTTAGGACAGAGGCAAGAGACCCAGTACTTC CASSLGQRQETQYF
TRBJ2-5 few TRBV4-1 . TGCGCCAGCAGCCCGAAGTGGGAAGAGACCCAGTACTTC CASSPKWEETQYF
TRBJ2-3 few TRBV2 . TGTGCCAGCAGTGACACTTTCACAGATACGCAGTATTTT CASSDTFTDTQYF
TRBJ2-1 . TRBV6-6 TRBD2 TGTGCCGGTCTGACTAGCTTTAATGAGCAGTTCTTC CAGLTSFNEQFF
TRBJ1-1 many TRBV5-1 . TGCGCCAGCAGCTTGGCAGGGGCGGGGGATCCTGAAGCTTTCTTT CASSLAGAGDPEAFF
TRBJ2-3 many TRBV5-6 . TGTGCCAGCAGCCTCGGGACTTACACAGATACGCAGTATTTT CASSLGTYTDTQYF
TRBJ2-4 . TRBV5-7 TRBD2 TGTGCCAGCAGCTTGGGACTAGCGTCCCTAGCCAAAAACATTCAGTACTTC CASSLGLASLAKNIQYF
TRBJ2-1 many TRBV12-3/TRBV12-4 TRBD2 TGTGCCAGCACCTCACCCGGACTAGCGGGGAGTAATGAGCAGTTCTTC CASTSPGLAGSNEQFF
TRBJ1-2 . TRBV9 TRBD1 TGTGCCAGCAGCGTAGCCGAGACAGGGAACTATGGCTACACCTTC CASSVAETGNYGYTF
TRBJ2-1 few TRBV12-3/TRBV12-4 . TGTGCCAGCAGGGTGGGGGAGGATGAGCAGTTCTTC CASRVGEDEQFF